This TCR beta chain was captured by sequencing in a study of CDR3 diversity in severe acne. The CDR3 consists of 15 residues. Trimming removed 1 base from V and 8 bases from J, with 18 bases in between. Germline V CDR1 and CDR2: SGHTA, FQGNSA. TCRdb redid the calling of the PCR reads with MiXCR, one entry per CDR3 protein. The sample contains roughly 100,000 distinct CDR3 sequences, around 53% of which appear only once. The sequence was obtained from a male donor with acne. The rearrangement joins TRBV7-2 to TRBJ2-7; D perhaps matches TRBD1 (5 bases). The specimen sequenced was blood. This chain's CDR3 is CASSLGPAGANKQYF. As DNA, the CDR3 is TGTGCCAGCAGCTTAGGACCGGCTGGGGCCAACAAGCAGTACTTC.